The clone carrying this T cell receptor beta chain was counted between two and nine times. Germline V gene data show CDR1 as MNHEY and CDR2 as SVGAGI. Trimming took off 0 bases at V and 5 bases at J, with 23 bases between the two ends. This CDR3 is built from 18 residues. These data originate in a study of blood T cells in healthy people across ages. A second PCR of 7 to 11 cycles used a sample-barcoded 5' primer and a J-beta primer mix. TCRdb re-derived calls from the 5' RACE reads in MiXCR, one entry per CDR3 protein. The table includes around 1,600,000 distinct CDR3 sequences, around 40% detected once.

The receptor was isolated from a woman between 18 and 29 years old in good health. The chain uses TRBV6-5 and TRBJ2-7, with D tentatively TRBD2 (6 bases). What was sequenced was blood. In DNA form, the CDR3 reads TGTGCCAGCAGTTACTCGATCCAACGACTCGCGGAGGGGAACGAGCAGTACTTC. It yields the protein CASSYSIQRLAEGNEQYF.